This entry is about one T cell receptor beta chain. This CDR3 region has 16 residues. V shed 2 bases and J shed 4 bases, with 14 bases lying between them. The germline V gene has CDR1 MGHRA and CDR2 YSYEKL. Produced via immunoSEQ multiplex PCR; TCRdb's table is partial and in-frame only. The sample shows 400,000 to 450,000 clones, roughly 85% of them seen only once. These data belong to a study of blood T cell repertoires in COVID-19. Study information: Acute and convalescent COVID-19 samples came from the United States, Italy and Spain.

The source is a woman in her twenties or thirties with active or convalescent COVID-19. Material: peripheral blood. The chain links TRBV4-1 to TRBJ1-4; D perhaps matches TRBD1 (5 bases). The CDR3 region has the DNA TGCGCCAGCAGCCAAATGGGAGGGGAAATTAATGAAAAACTGTTTTTT. Protein: CASSQMGGEINEKLFF.